A selection of T cell receptor beta chains follows, all from one sample in a study of OX40 agonist ivuxolimab in advanced cancers. This table comes from immunoSEQ multiplex PCR, and its TCRdb copy is limited to in-frame clones, with some not included. The data hold approximately 50,000 clones, with 70% to 85% observed a single time. Sequencing was performed on CD4+ or CD8+ T cells sorted from blood, taken in a trial of the OX40 agonist ivuxolimab. These receptors all come from an adult with an advanced solid tumor such as melanoma, head and neck, liver or kidney cancer. CDR3s include the opening cysteine and the closing phenylalanine or tryptophan. The order of the fields is D gene, clone size, V gene, J gene, CDR3 DNA, CDR3 protein. D genes are given only for firm matches. A row's size may be missing; if present it is once, few, many or a size class.

D gene: .; clone size: .; V gene: TRBV5-1; J gene: TRBJ2-6; CDR3 DNA: TGCGCCAGCAGCAAGACAGCCCTCTCTGGGGCCAACGTCCTGACTTTC; CDR3 protein: CASSKTALSGANVLTF
D gene: .; clone size: .; V gene: TRBV6-5; J gene: TRBJ2-7; CDR3 DNA: TGTGCCAGCAGTAGAGGGACGATCTCCTACGAGCAGTACTTC; CDR3 protein: CASSRGTISYEQYF
D gene: TRBD1; clone size: .; V gene: TRBV7-8; J gene: TRBJ2-7; CDR3 DNA: TGTGCCAGCAGCTGGAACCCCGGGACAGGGGGACACGAGCAGTACTTC; CDR3 protein: CASSWNPGTGGHEQYF
D gene: .; clone size: .; V gene: TRBV7-8; J gene: TRBJ1-1; CDR3 DNA: TGTGCCAGCAGCTTAATAAGGGCGAGGGGCACTGAAGCTTTCTTT; CDR3 protein: CASSLIRARGTEAFF
D gene: .; clone size: .; V gene: TRBV7-2; J gene: TRBJ1-5; CDR3 DNA: TGTGCCAGCAGCTTCCAGGGAAGCAATCAGCCCCAGCATTTT; CDR3 protein: CASSFQGSNQPQHF
D gene: .; clone size: .; V gene: TRBV5-6; J gene: TRBJ1-2; CDR3 DNA: TGTGCCAGCAGCTTGAAGGGGCGCGCCTATGGCTACACCTTC; CDR3 protein: CASSLKGRAYGYTF
D gene: TRBD2; clone size: once; V gene: TRBV4-3; J gene: TRBJ2-2; CDR3 DNA: TGCGCCAGCAGACTAGCGGGGTCCACCGGGGAGCTGTTTTTT; CDR3 protein: CASRLAGSTGELFF
D gene: TRBD1; clone size: .; V gene: TRBV6-5; J gene: TRBJ1-2; CDR3 DNA: TGTGCCAGCAGTTACATAAGGACAGGGGGAGGGTATGGCTACACCTTC; CDR3 protein: CASSYIRTGGGYGYTF
D gene: .; clone size: .; V gene: TRBV4-1; J gene: TRBJ2-3; CDR3 DNA: TGCGCCAGCAGCCAAGATCTGCTAGGGCTCACAGATACGCAGTATTTT; CDR3 protein: CASSQDLLGLTDTQYF
D gene: .; clone size: .; V gene: TRBV28; J gene: TRBJ1-5; CDR3 DNA: TGTGCCAGCATGTGGGGAACAGGGCTTGGTCAGCCCCAGCATTTT; CDR3 protein: CASMWGTGLGQPQHF
D gene: TRBD2; clone size: .; V gene: TRBV5-4; J gene: TRBJ2-2; CDR3 DNA: TGTGCCAGCAGCACTAGAACTAGCGGGACTAACACCGGGGAGCTGTTTTTT; CDR3 protein: CASSTRTSGTNTGELFF
D gene: .; clone size: few; V gene: TRBV5-1; J gene: TRBJ2-3; CDR3 DNA: TGCGCCAGCAGCTCAGGATGGGACACAGATACGCAGTATTTT; CDR3 protein: CASSSGWDTDTQYF
D gene: TRBD2; clone size: .; V gene: TRBV4-2; J gene: TRBJ2-1; CDR3 DNA: TGTGCCAGCAGCCAAGACTTTCACGGGACTAGCGGGGGATCCTACAATGAGCAGTTCTTC; CDR3 protein: CASSQDFHGTSGGSYNEQFF
D gene: TRBD1; clone size: few; V gene: TRBV6-8; J gene: TRBJ1-5; CDR3 DNA: TGTGCCAGCAGTTACCCGACAGGGGTTGGCAATCAGCCCCAGCATTTT; CDR3 protein: CASSYPTGVGNQPQHF
D gene: .; clone size: .; V gene: TRBV7-8; J gene: TRBJ2-7; CDR3 DNA: TGTGCCAGCAGCTTGGGGGGCCCTGGGGCTTCCTACGAGCAGTACTTC; CDR3 protein: CASSLGGPGASYEQYF
D gene: .; clone size: .; V gene: TRBV7-9; J gene: TRBJ1-1; CDR3 DNA: TGTGCCAGCAGCTTAGAGGTGAACACTGAAGCTTTCTTT; CDR3 protein: CASSLEVNTEAFF
D gene: .; clone size: .; V gene: TRBV7-2; J gene: TRBJ1-2; CDR3 DNA: TGTGCCAGCAGCCCCACAGGGTTGGATGGCTACACCTTC; CDR3 protein: CASSPTGLDGYTF
D gene: TRBD1; clone size: .; V gene: TRBV18; J gene: TRBJ1-2; CDR3 DNA: TGTGCCAGCTCACCAGGGGACAGGAGCTTTGGCTACACCTTC; CDR3 protein: CASSPGDRSFGYTF
D gene: .; clone size: once; V gene: TRBV7-9; J gene: TRBJ2-7; CDR3 DNA: TGTGCCAGCAGCTTAGGTGAGCTCCTCTACGAGCAGTACTTC; CDR3 protein: CASSLGELLYEQYF
D gene: TRBD1; clone size: .; V gene: TRBV27; J gene: TRBJ2-7; CDR3 DNA: TGTGCCAGCAGTCCCCTGTACCTAGGGGGCCTGTATACCTACGAGCAGTACTTC; CDR3 protein: CASSPLYLGGLYTYEQYF
D gene: TRBD1; clone size: .; V gene: TRBV4-1; J gene: TRBJ1-1; CDR3 DNA: TGCGCCAGCAGCCAAGGAAGGGGGCGGTCAGCTTTCTTT; CDR3 protein: CASSQGRGRSAFF
D gene: .; clone size: .; V gene: TRBV5-4; J gene: TRBJ2-2; CDR3 DNA: TGTGCCAGCAGCTTGGACGGCCTCGGGGAGCTGTTTTTT; CDR3 protein: CASSLDGLGELFF
D gene: TRBD2; clone size: .; V gene: TRBV5-1; J gene: TRBJ2-7; CDR3 DNA: TGCGCCAGCAGCCGAGAGGGGAGCGGGGGGGCCTACGAGCAGTACTTC; CDR3 protein: CASSREGSGGAYEQYF
D gene: .; clone size: .; V gene: TRBV28; J gene: TRBJ2-2; CDR3 DNA: TGTGCCAGCAGTCCAAACACATGGACGAACACCGGGGAGCTGTTTTTT; CDR3 protein: CASSPNTWTNTGELFF
D gene: .; clone size: few; V gene: TRBV9; J gene: TRBJ2-1; CDR3 DNA: TGTGCCAGCAGCGGACCACAGACTAGGAGCTCCTACAATGAGCAGTTCTTC; CDR3 protein: CASSGPQTRSSYNEQFF
D gene: .; clone size: .; V gene: TRBV25-1; J gene: TRBJ1-6; CDR3 DNA: TGTGCCAGCACCGCTGGCAGCTCCTATAATTCACCCCTCCACTTT; CDR3 protein: CASTAGSSYNSPLHF
D gene: TRBD2; clone size: .; V gene: TRBV11-2; J gene: TRBJ2-3; CDR3 DNA: TGTGCCAGCAGCCCCGGGCGGGGGGGCTACACAGATACGCAGTATTTT; CDR3 protein: CASSPGRGGYTDTQYF
D gene: .; clone size: .; V gene: TRBV5-1; J gene: TRBJ1-2; CDR3 DNA: TGCGCCAGCAGCGCCGGTGCGGGGGGCTATGGCTACACCTTC; CDR3 protein: CASSAGAGGYGYTF
D gene: .; clone size: few; V gene: TRBV27; J gene: TRBJ2-7; CDR3 DNA: TGTGCCAGCACTCTGGAGAGCAGGGTTTCAATTCCCTACGAGCAGTACTTC; CDR3 protein: CASTLESRVSIPYEQYF
D gene: TRBD1; clone size: .; V gene: TRBV15; J gene: TRBJ2-3; CDR3 DNA: TGTGCCACCAGCAGGGACTGGTGGGACAGGGATCGCACAGATACGCAGTATTTT; CDR3 protein: CATSRDWWDRDRTDTQYF
D gene: TRBD1; clone size: .; V gene: TRBV13; J gene: TRBJ2-2; CDR3 DNA: TGTGCCAGCAGCCCTCAGGGGGCGGACGGGGAGCTGTTTTTT; CDR3 protein: CASSPQGADGELFF
D gene: TRBD2; clone size: once; V gene: TRBV7-2; J gene: TRBJ2-7; CDR3 DNA: TGTGCCAGCAGCTTAAACCCCTCCGGGGGAGGGAGCGAGCAGTACTTC; CDR3 protein: CASSLNPSGGGSEQYF
D gene: TRBD1; clone size: .; V gene: TRBV7-3; J gene: TRBJ1-3; CDR3 DNA: TGTGCCAGCAGACCGACAGGGGGTTCTGGAAACACCATATATTTT; CDR3 protein: CASRPTGGSGNTIYF
D gene: .; clone size: once; V gene: TRBV10-3; J gene: TRBJ2-1; CDR3 DNA: TGTGCCATCAGTCCCGCCCCGCTGAATGAGCAGTTCTTC; CDR3 protein: CAISPAPLNEQFF
D gene: TRBD2; clone size: .; V gene: TRBV11-3; J gene: TRBJ2-1; CDR3 DNA: TGTGCCAGCAGCTCACCGCTGGCGGGGGGGCCCTCCACCTACAATGAGCAGTTCTTC; CDR3 protein: CASSSPLAGGPSTYNEQFF
D gene: TRBD1; clone size: few; V gene: TRBV27; J gene: TRBJ2-2; CDR3 DNA: TGTGCCAGCAGTTTAGGGACAGGGGACACCGGGGAGCTGTTTTTT; CDR3 protein: CASSLGTGDTGELFF
D gene: TRBD2; clone size: .; V gene: TRBV27; J gene: TRBJ2-1; CDR3 DNA: TGTGCCACCAGACTAGCGGGGGGTTATGAGCAGTTCTTC; CDR3 protein: CATRLAGGYEQFF
D gene: .; clone size: .; V gene: TRBV9; J gene: TRBJ1-1; CDR3 DNA: TGTGCCAGCAGCGCCCACCTGTCCTCCAGGGAGGCTTTCTTT; CDR3 protein: CASSAHLSSREAFF
D gene: TRBD1; clone size: .; V gene: TRBV10-3; J gene: TRBJ1-3; CDR3 DNA: TGTGCCATCAGACAACAGGGGGCAGACACCATATATTTT; CDR3 protein: CAIRQQGADTIYF
D gene: .; clone size: .; V gene: TRBV28; J gene: TRBJ1-5; CDR3 DNA: TGTGCCAGCAGTTTACCATGGACGGGCAATCAGCCCCAGCATTTT; CDR3 protein: CASSLPWTGNQPQHF
D gene: .; clone size: .; V gene: TRBV6-5; J gene: TRBJ2-5; CDR3 DNA: TGTGCCAGCACCTCTTTTTCGGGTCCCCAAGAGACCCAGTACTTC; CDR3 protein: CASTSFSGPQETQYF
D gene: TRBD2; clone size: few; V gene: TRBV19; J gene: TRBJ2-2; CDR3 DNA: TGTGCCAGTAGTGAAAGCGCGGGGGGGCTAATTGGCGGGGAGCTGTTTTTT; CDR3 protein: CASSESAGGLIGGELFF
D gene: .; clone size: .; V gene: TRBV2; J gene: TRBJ2-5; CDR3 DNA: TGTGCCAGCATTAGACAGATCCAAGAGACCCAGTACTTC; CDR3 protein: CASIRQIQETQYF
D gene: TRBD2; clone size: few; V gene: TRBV5-1; J gene: TRBJ2-3; CDR3 DNA: TGCGCCAGCAGCTTCCTCGCGGGGGGTACAGATACGCAGTATTTT; CDR3 protein: CASSFLAGGTDTQYF
D gene: TRBD2; clone size: .; V gene: TRBV18; J gene: TRBJ2-3; CDR3 DNA: TGTGCCAGCTCCGGCACTAGCGGGGGGTCCACAGATACGCAGTATTTT; CDR3 protein: CASSGTSGGSTDTQYF
D gene: .; clone size: .; V gene: TRBV9; J gene: TRBJ2-2; CDR3 DNA: TGTGCCAGCAGCGTAGGACTAACGAACACCGGGGAGCTGTTTTTT; CDR3 protein: CASSVGLTNTGELFF
D gene: .; clone size: .; V gene: TRBV5-1; J gene: TRBJ2-5; CDR3 DNA: TGCGCCAGCAGCTTGACACACCAAGAGACCCAGTACTTC; CDR3 protein: CASSLTHQETQYF
D gene: .; clone size: .; V gene: TRBV15; J gene: TRBJ2-3; CDR3 DNA: TGTGCCACCAGCAGATCCCCGACTGCAGATACGCAGTATTTT; CDR3 protein: CATSRSPTADTQYF
D gene: .; clone size: .; V gene: TRBV4-1; J gene: TRBJ2-5; CDR3 DNA: TGCGCCAGCAGCCAGCGGGACTGGGCAGAGACCCAGTACTTC; CDR3 protein: CASSQRDWAETQYF
D gene: TRBD2; clone size: .; V gene: TRBV6-5; J gene: TRBJ2-3; CDR3 DNA: TGTGCCAGTTCCCTAGCGGGGGACACAGATACGCAGTATTTT; CDR3 protein: CASSLAGDTDTQYF
D gene: TRBD1; clone size: .; V gene: TRBV5-1; J gene: TRBJ2-7; CDR3 DNA: TGCGCCAGCTCGGAGATTATAGATTCCCTCGGACAGGGTATGTACGAGCAGTACTTC; CDR3 protein: CASSEIIDSLGQGMYEQYF
D gene: .; clone size: .; V gene: TRBV6-1; J gene: TRBJ1-3; CDR3 DNA: TGTGCCAGCAGTCATCAAAAGACCATATATTTT; CDR3 protein: CASSHQKTIYF
D gene: .; clone size: .; V gene: TRBV2; J gene: TRBJ1-2; CDR3 DNA: TGTGCCAGCAGTGGTGACATCTCGACTGGCTATGGCTACACCTTC; CDR3 protein: CASSGDISTGYGYTF
D gene: TRBD1; clone size: .; V gene: TRBV7-2; J gene: TRBJ2-2; CDR3 DNA: TGTGCCAGCAGCTTAGTCGGCGGACAGGGTATTGCCGGGGAGCTGTTTTTT; CDR3 protein: CASSLVGGQGIAGELFF
D gene: .; clone size: .; V gene: TRBV6-5; J gene: TRBJ1-2; CDR3 DNA: TGTGCCAGCAGTGAATTTGAGAACTATGGCTACACCTTC; CDR3 protein: CASSEFENYGYTF
D gene: TRBD2; clone size: .; V gene: TRBV11-1; J gene: TRBJ2-3; CDR3 DNA: TGTGCCAGCAGCATTCTAGCGGGGCGCGCAGATACGCAGTATTTT; CDR3 protein: CASSILAGRADTQYF
D gene: .; clone size: .; V gene: TRBV18; J gene: TRBJ1-4; CDR3 DNA: TGTGCCAGCTCACCAGGACTGTCCGAAAAACTGTTTTTT; CDR3 protein: CASSPGLSEKLFF
D gene: .; clone size: .; V gene: TRBV7-2; J gene: TRBJ2-2; CDR3 DNA: TGTGCCAGCAGCCCTAGAATTGACGGGGAGCTGTTTTTT; CDR3 protein: CASSPRIDGELFF